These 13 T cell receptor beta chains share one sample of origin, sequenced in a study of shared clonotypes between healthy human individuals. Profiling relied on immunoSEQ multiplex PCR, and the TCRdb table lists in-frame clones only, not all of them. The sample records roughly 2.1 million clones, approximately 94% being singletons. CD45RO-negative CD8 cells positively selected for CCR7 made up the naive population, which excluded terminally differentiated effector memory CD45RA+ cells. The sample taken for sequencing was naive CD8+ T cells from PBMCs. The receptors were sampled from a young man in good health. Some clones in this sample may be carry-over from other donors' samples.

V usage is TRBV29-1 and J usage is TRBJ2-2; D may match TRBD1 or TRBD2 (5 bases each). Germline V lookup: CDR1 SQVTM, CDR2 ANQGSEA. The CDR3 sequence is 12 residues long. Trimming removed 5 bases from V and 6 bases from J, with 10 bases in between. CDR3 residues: CSVRWGSGELFF. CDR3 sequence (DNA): TGCAGCGTTAGGTGGGGGTCCGGGGAGCTGTTTTTT.

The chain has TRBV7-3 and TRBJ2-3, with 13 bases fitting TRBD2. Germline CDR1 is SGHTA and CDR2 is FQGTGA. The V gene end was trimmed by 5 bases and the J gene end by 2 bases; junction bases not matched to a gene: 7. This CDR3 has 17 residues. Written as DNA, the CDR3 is TGTGCCAGCAGCCCCGATGGGACTAGCGGGATCACAGATACGCAGTATTTT. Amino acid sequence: CASSPDGTSGITDTQYF.

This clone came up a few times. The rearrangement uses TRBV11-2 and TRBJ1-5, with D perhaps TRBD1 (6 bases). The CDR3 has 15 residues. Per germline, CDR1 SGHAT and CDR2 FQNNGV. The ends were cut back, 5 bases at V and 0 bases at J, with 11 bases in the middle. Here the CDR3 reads CASSPTGYSNQPQHF. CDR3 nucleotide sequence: TGTGCCAGCAGCCCGACAGGCTATAGCAATCAGCCCCAGCATTTT.

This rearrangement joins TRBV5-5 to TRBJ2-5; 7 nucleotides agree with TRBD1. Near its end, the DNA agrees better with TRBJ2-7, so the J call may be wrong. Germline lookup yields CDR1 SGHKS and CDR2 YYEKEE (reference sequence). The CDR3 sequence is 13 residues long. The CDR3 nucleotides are TGTGCCAGCAGCTTTCGACAGGGCTACGAGCAGTACTTC. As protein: CASSFRQGYEQYF.

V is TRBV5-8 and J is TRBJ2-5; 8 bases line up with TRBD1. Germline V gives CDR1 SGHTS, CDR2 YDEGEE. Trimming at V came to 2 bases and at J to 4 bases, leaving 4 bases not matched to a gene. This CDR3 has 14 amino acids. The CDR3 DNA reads TGTGCCAGCAGCTTTGATACAGGGGGAGAGACCCAGTACTTC. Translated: CASSFDTGGETQYF.

As DNA, the CDR3 is TGCAGCGTAGGGGGGGCAGGGTTCAACACCGGGGAGCTGTTTTTT. This sequence encodes CSVGGAGFNTGELFF. J is TRBJ2-2 and V is TRBV29-1, with D possibly matching TRBD2 (7 bases). CDR1 and CDR2 (germline): SQVTM, ANQGSEA. The V end was cut by 6 bases, the J end by 2 bases, with 16 bases between. The CDR3 has 15 amino acids.

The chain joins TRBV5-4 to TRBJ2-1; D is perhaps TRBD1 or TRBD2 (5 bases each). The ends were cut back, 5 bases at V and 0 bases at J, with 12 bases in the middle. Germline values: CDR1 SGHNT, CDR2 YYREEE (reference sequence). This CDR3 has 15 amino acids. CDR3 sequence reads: CASRGDRSSYNEQFF. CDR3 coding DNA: TGTGCCAGCAGGGGGGACCGGAGCTCCTACAATGAGCAGTTCTTC.

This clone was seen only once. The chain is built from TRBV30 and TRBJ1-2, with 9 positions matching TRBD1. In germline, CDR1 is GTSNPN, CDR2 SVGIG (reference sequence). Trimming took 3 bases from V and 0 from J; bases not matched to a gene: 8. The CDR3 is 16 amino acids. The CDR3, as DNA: TGTGCCTGGAGGGGACGGACAGGGGAGTCTAACTATGGCTACACCTTC. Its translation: CAWRGRTGESNYGYTF.

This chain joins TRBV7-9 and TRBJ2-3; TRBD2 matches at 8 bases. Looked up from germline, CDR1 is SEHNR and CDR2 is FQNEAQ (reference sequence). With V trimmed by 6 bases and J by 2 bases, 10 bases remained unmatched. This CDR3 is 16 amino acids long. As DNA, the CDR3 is TGTGCCAGCAGTCCCGGGCTAGCGGGCATCACAGATACGCAGTATTTT. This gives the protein CASSPGLAGITDTQYF.

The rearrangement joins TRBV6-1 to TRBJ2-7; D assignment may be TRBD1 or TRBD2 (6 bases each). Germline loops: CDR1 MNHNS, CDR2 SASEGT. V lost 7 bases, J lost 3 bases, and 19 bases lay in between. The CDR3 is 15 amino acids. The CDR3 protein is CASTLRGAPYYEQYF. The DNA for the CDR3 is TGTGCCAGCACCCTGAGGGGGGCCCCCTACTACGAGCAGTACTTC.

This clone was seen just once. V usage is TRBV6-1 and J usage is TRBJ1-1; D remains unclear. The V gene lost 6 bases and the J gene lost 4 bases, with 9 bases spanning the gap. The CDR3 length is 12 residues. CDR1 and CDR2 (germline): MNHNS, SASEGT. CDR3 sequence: CASRGWGTEAFF. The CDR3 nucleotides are TGTGCCAGCAGGGGCTGGGGCACTGAAGCTTTCTTT.

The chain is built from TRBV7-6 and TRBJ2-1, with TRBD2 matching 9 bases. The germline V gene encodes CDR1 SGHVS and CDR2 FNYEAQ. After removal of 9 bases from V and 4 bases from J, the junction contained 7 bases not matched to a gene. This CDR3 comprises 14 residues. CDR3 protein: CASSTSGSYNEQFF. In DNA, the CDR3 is TGTGCCAGTTCTACTAGCGGGTCGTACAATGAGCAGTTCTTC.

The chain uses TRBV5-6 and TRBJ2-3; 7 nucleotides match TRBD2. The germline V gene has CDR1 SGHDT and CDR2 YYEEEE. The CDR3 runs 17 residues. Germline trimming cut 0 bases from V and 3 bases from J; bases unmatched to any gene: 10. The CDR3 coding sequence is TGTGCCAGCAGCTTGGAGATGGGCGGGAGAAAGACAGATACGCAGTATTTT. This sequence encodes CASSLEMGGRKTDTQYF.